One sample yielded the 3 T cell receptor beta chains listed below, sequenced in a study of T cell responses to AZD1222 COVID-19 vaccine listed by TCRdb under 2021. The method was the immunoSEQ multiplex PCR assay. This is the immuneACCESS table as TCRdb keeps it, with only in-frame sequences that have V and J called. A part of the clones is gone; compared with another copy, unresolved V genes explain less than half, and the rest is unexplained. The sample has more than 85,000 clones on record, less than 90% of them singletons. The top ten clones comprise about 17% of the sample. This specimen's time point label, interpreted: baseline before first vaccination. This material consisted of peripheral blood, taken on day 0 of AZD1222 vaccination. Receptors originate from an adult in good health.

The chain has TRBV6-1 and TRBJ1-1, with D possibly matching TRBD1 (6 bases). The V gene lost 6 bases and the J gene lost 4 bases, with 15 bases spanning the gap. Germline CDR1 MNHNS, CDR2 SASEGT. This CDR3 contains 14 residues. The CDR3 spells CASSPTGLGTEAFF. The DNA for the CDR3 is TGTGCCAGCAGCCCGACAGGTTTGGGCACTGAAGCTTTCTTT.

This rearrangement joins TRBV4-3 to TRBJ1-4, with 7 nucleotides matching TRBD1. Germline CDR1 is LGHNA and CDR2 is YSLEER. CDR3 length: 15 amino acids. The V and J ends lost 7 bases and 8 bases, in that order; junction bases with no gene match: 13. The CDR3 is CASNEGGGQNEKLFF. For the CDR3, the DNA is TGCGCCAGCAACGAAGGGGGGGGACAGAACGAAAAACTGTTTTTT.

The gene calls are TRBV11-3 and TRBJ1-1; D unclear. Germline CDR1 is SGHNT and CDR2 is YENEEA. The CDR3 runs 11 residues. The V and J ends lost 5 bases and 4 bases respectively, with 5 bases between them. CDR3 sequence: CASSHGTEAFF. The CDR3 nucleotides are TGTGCCAGCAGCCACGGCACTGAAGCTTTCTTT.